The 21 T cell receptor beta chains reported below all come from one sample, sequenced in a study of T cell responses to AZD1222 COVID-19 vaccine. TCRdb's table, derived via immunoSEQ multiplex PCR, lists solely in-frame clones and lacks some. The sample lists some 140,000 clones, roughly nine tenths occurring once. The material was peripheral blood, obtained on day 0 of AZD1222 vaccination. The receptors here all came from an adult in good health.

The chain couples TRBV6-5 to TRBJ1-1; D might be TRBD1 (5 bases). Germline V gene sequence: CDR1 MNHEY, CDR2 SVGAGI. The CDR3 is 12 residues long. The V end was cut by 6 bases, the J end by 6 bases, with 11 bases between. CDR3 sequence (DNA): TGTGCCAGCAGCCCCGGGACGGCTGAAGCTTTCTTT. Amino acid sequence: CASSPGTAEAFF.

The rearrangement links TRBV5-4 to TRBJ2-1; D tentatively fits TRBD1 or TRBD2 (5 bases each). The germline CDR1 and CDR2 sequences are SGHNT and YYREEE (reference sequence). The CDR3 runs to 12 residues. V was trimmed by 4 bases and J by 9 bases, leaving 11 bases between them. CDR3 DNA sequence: TGTGCCAGCAGCCGCGACAGCGGTGAGCAGTTCTTC. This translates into CASSRDSGEQFF.

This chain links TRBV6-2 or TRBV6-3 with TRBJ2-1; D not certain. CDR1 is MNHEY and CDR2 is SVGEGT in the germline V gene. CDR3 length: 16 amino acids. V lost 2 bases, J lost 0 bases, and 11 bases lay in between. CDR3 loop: CASSYRPRSSYNEQFF. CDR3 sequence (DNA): TGTGCCAGCAGTTACCGCCCCCGGAGCTCCTACAATGAGCAGTTCTTC.

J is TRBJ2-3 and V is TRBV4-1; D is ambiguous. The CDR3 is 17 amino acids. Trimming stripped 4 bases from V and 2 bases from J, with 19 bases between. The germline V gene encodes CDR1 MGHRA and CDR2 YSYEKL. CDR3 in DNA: TGCGCCAGCAGCCTCCGGCAGGCAGTGAGTAACACAGATACGCAGTATTTT. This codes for CASSLRQAVSNTDTQYF.

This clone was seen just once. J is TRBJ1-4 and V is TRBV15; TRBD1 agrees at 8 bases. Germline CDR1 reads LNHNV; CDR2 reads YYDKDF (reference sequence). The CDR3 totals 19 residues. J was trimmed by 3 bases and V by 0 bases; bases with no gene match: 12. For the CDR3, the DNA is TGTGCCACCAGCAGAGATGCCCCCGGACAGGGAACCTCTAATGAAAAACTGTTTTTT. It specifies CATSRDAPGQGTSNEKLFF.

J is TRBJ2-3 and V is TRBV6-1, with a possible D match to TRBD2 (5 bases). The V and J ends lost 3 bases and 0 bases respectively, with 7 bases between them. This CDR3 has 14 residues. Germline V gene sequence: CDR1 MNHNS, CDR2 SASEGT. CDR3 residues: CASSERVSTDTQYF. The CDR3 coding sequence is TGTGCCAGCAGTGAGCGGGTGAGCACAGATACGCAGTATTTT.

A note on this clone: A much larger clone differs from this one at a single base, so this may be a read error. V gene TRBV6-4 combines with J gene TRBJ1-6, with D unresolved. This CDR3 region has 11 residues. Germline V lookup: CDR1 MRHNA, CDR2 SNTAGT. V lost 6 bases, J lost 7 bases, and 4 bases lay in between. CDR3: CASRDNSPLHF. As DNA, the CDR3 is TGTGCCAGCAGGGACAATTCACCCCTCCACTTT.

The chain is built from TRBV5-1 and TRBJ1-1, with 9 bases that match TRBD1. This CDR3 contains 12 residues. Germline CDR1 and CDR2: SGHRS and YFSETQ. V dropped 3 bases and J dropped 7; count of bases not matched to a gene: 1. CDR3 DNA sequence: TGCGCCAGCAGCTGGACAGGGGTTGAAGCTTTCTTT. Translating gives CASSWTGVEAFF.

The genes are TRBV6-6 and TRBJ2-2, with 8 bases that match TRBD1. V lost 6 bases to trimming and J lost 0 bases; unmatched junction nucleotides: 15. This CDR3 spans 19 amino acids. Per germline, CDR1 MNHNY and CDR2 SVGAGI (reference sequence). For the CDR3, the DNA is TGTGCCAGCAGCTCGACAGGGGCAGCGGGTGCCGCGAACACCGGGGAGCTGTTTTTT. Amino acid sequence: CASSSTGAAGAANTGELFF.

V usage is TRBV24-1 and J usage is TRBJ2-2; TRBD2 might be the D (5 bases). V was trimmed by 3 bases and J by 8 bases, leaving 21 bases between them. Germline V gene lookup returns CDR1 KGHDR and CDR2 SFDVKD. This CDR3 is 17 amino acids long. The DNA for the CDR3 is TGTGCCACCAGTGATCACAAAGACCGGCGAACGGGGGGGGAGCTGTTTTTT. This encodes CATSDHKDRRTGGELFF.

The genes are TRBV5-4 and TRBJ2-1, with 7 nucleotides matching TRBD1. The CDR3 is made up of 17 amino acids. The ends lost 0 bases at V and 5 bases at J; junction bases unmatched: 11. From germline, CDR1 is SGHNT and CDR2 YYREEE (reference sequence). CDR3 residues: CASSLAGRGLGNNEQFF. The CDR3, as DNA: TGTGCCAGCAGCTTGGCCGGAAGGGGGCTGGGGAACAATGAGCAGTTCTTC.

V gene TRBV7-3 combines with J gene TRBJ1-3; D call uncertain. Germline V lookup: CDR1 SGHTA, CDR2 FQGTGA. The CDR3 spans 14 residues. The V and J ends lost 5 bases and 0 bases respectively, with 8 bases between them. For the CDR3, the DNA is TGTGCCAGCAGCCCATCAAGCTCTGGAAACACCATATATTTT. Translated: CASSPSSSGNTIYF.

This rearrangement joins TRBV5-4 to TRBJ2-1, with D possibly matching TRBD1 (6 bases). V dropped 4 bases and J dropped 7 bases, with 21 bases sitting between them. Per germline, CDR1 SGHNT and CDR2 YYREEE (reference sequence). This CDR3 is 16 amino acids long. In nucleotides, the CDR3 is TGTGCCAGCAGCCTCCTTACCGGGACAAAGACTAATGAGCAGTTCTTC. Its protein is CASSLLTGTKTNEQFF. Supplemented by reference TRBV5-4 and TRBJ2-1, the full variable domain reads ETGVTQSPTHLIKTRGQQVTLRCSSQSGHNTVSWYQQALGQGPQFIFQYYREEENGRGNFPPRFSGLQFPNYSSELNVNALELDDSALYLCASSLLTGTKTNEQFFGPGTRLTVL.

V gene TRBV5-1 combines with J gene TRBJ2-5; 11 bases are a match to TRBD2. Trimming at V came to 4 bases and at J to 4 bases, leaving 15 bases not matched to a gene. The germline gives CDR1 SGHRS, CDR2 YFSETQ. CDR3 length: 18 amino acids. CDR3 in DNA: TGCGCCAGCAGCCTGGCTGCCGTAGGACTAGCGGGTCGAGAGACCCAGTACTTC. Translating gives CASSLAAVGLAGRETQYF.

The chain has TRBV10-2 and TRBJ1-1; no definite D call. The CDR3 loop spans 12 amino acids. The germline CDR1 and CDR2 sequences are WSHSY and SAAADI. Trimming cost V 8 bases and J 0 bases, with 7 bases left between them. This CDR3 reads CASGRLNTEAFF. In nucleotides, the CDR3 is TGCGCCAGCGGGAGGCTGAACACTGAAGCTTTCTTT.

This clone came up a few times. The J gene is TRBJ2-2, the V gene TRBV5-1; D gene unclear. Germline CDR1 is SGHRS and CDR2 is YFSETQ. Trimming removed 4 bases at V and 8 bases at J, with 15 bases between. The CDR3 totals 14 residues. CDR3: CASSDTIESGELFF. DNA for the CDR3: TGCGCCAGCAGCGATACTATTGAATCTGGGGAGCTGTTTTTT.

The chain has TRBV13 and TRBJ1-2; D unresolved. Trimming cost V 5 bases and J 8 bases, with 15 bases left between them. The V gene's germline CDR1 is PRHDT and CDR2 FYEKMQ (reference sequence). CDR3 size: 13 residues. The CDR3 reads CASSPSTSGGYTF. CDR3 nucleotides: TGTGCCAGCAGCCCCTCCACTTCGGGGGGCTACACCTTC.

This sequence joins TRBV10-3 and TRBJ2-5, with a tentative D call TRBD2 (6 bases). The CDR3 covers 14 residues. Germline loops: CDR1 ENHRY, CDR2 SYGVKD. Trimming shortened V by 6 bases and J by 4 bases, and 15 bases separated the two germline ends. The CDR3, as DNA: TGTGCCATCAGGGCAGGAAGTAGCGGAGAGACCCAGTACTTC. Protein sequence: CAIRAGSSGETQYF.

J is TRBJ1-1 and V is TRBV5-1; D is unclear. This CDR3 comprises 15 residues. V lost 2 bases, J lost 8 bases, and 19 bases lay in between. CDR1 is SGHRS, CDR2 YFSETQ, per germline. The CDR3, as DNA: TGCGCCAGCAGCTTTTTCACGGGAGCCTTGGCCGAAGCTTTCTTT. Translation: CASSFFTGALAEAFF. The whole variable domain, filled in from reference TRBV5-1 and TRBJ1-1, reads KAGVTQTPRYLIKTRGQQVTLSCSPISGHRSVSWYQQTPGQGLQFLFEYFSETQRNKGNFPGRFSGRQFSNSRSEMNVSTLELGDSALYLCASSFFTGALAEAFFGQGTRLTVV.

CDR3 sequence reads: CASSLGGGSPVTDTQYF. CDR3 nucleotide sequence: TGCGCCAGCAGCTTGGGTGGGGGCTCACCCGTCACAGATACGCAGTATTTT. V is TRBV5-1 and J is TRBJ2-3; D may be TRBD1 (6 bases). The CDR3 has 17 amino acids. Germline V gene sequence: CDR1 SGHRS, CDR2 YFSETQ. Trimming left V 0 bases short and J 2 bases short, with 16 bases between.

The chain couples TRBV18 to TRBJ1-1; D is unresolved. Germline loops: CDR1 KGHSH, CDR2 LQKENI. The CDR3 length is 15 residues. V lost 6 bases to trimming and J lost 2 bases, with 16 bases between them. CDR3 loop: CASSLANSQNTEAFF. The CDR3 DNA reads TGTGCCAGCTCTCTCGCGAATAGTCAAAACACTGAAGCTTTCTTT. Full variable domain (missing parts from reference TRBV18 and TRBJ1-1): NAGVMQNPRHLVRRRGQEARLRCSPMKGHSHVYWYRQLPEEGLKFMVYLQKENIIDESGMPKERFSAEFPKEGPSILRIQQVVRGDSAAYFCASSLANSQNTEAFFGQGTRLTVV.